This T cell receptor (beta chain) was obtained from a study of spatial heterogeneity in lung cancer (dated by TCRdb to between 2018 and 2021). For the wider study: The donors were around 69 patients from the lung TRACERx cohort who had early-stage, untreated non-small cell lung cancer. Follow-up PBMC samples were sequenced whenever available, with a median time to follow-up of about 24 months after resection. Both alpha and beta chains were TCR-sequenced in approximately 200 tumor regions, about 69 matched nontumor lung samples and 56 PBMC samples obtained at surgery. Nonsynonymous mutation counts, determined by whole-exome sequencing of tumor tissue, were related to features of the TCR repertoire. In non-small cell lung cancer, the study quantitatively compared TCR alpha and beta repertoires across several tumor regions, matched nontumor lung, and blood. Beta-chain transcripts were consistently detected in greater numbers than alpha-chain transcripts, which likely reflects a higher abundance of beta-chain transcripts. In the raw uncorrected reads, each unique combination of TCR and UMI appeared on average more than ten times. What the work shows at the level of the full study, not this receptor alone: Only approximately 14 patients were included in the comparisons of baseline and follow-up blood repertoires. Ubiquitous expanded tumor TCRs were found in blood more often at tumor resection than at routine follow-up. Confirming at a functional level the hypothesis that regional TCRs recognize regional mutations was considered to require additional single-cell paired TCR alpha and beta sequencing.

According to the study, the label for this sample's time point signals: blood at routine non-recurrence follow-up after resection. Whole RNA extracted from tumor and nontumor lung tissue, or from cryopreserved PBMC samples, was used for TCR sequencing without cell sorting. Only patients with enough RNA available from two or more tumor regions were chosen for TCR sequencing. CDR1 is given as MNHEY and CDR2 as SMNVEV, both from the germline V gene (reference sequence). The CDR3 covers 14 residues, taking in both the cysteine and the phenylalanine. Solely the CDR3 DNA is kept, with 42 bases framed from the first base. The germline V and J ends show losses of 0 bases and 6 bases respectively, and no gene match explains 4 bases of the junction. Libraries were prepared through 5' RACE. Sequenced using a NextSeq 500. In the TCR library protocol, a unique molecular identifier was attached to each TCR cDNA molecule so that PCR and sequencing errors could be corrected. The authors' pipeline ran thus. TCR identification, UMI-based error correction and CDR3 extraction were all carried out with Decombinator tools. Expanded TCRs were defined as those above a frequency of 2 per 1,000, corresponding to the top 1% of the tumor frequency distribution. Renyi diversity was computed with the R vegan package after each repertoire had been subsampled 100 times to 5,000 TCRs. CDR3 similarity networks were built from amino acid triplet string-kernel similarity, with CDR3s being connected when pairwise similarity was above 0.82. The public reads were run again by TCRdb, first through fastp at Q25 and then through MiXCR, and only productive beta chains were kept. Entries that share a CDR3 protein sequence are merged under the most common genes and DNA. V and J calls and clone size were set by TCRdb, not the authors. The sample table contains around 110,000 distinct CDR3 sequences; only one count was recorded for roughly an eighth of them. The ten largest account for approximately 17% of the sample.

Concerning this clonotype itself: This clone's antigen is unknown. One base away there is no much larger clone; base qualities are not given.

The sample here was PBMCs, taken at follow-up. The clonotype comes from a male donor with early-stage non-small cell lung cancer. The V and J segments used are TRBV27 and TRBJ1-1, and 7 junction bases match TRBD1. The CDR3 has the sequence CASSLSKGAAEAFF. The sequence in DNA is TGTGCCAGCAGTTTATCGAAGGGGGCGGCTGAAGCTTTCTTT.